This T cell receptor beta chain derives from a study of cytomegalovirus exposure and HLA in healthy donors. Study-level points and caveats: Most subjects' HLA-A and HLA-B alleles were reportedly predicted from TCR beta sequences. Earlier analysis yielded a pattern in which most TCR beta V segments were productive about 90% or about 30% of the time.

PCR used 60 Vbeta primers and 13 Jbeta primers. Assay used: immunoSEQ multiplex PCR; TCRdb lists only in-frame clones, some missing. This table holds some 200,000 clones, 70% to 80% found once. Germline V gene lookup returns CDR1 SNHLY and CDR2 FYNNEI. V dropped 10 bases and J dropped 5; count of bases not matched to a gene: 7. CDR3 length equals 13 residues. As regards this clone: Its target is not known.

The rearrangement joins TRBV2 to TRBJ2-7, with 11 bases aligning to TRBD2. The sequencing input was PBMCs. The TCR sequence derives from a woman aged 60-75 years in good health and CMV-seropositive. The CDR3 is CANAGTSGDEQYF. The CDR3, as DNA: TGTGCCAACGCCGGGACTAGCGGCGACGAGCAGTACTTC. Together with reference TRBV2 and TRBJ2-7, the CDR3 gives the full variable domain: EPEVTQTPSHQVTQMGQEVILRCVPISNHLYFYWYRQILGQKVEFLVSFYNNEISEKSEIFDDQFSVERPDGSNFTLKIRSTKLEDSAMYFCANAGTSGDEQYFGPGTRLTVT.